This T cell receptor (beta chain) was observed in a study of OX40 agonist ivuxolimab in advanced cancers. Broader study findings: Among some nonresponders, normalized T-cell clonal expansion was also low.

Concerning this clone itself: Its antigen remains unknown.

CDR1 is LNHDA, CDR2 SQIVND, per germline (reference sequence). V lost 6 bases and J lost 7; bases outside the gene matches: 7. CDR3 size: 14 residues. The repertoire was sequenced with immunoSEQ multiplex PCR; TCRdb's copy has only in-frame clones and lacks some. The sample holds about 29,000 clones; about nine tenths are singletons and the top ten take 8% to 9.5%. The TCR was taken from an adult with an advanced solid tumor such as melanoma, head and neck, liver or kidney cancer. The rearrangement joins TRBV19 to TRBJ1-5, with 9 bases lining up with TRBD1. The material was CD4+ or CD8+ T cells sorted from blood, obtained in a trial of the OX40 agonist ivuxolimab. CDR3 bases: TGTGCCAGTAGAGACCGGACAGGGGAACAGCCCCAGCATTTT. Translation: CASRDRTGEQPQHF. The whole variable domain, remainder taken from reference TRBV19 and TRBJ1-5, is DGGITQSPKYLFRKEGQNVTLSCEQNLNHDAMYWYRQDPGQGLRLIYYSQIVNDFQKGDIAEGYSVSREKKESFPLTVTSAQKNPTAFYLCASRDRTGEQPQHFGDGTRLSIL.